One and the same sample provided the 27 T cell receptor beta chains below, sequenced in a study of cytotoxic CD8 clonotypes in ibrutinib-treated CLL. Here immunoSEQ multiplex PCR was the method, and the copy in TCRdb shows in-frame clones only, minus some. The repertoire holds 130,000 or so clones, with around 84% as singletons. Source: PBMCs, taken after 24 months of ibrutinib treatment. These receptors all come from a human donor with chronic lymphocytic leukemia.

This chain uses TRBV10-2 with TRBJ2-7, with TRBD1 as a possible D gene (5 bases). Germline CDR1 WSHSY, CDR2 SAAADI. This CDR3 is 15 amino acids long. Trimming left V 1 base short and J 5 bases short, with 15 bases between. This CDR3 reads CASSEWPGKADEQYF. The CDR3 region has the DNA TGCGCCAGCAGTGAGTGGCCAGGGAAAGCAGACGAGCAGTACTTC.

The J gene is TRBJ2-2, the V gene TRBV29-1; a weak D match, TRBD1 (6 bases). V was shortened by 5 bases and J by 1 base, with 8 bases between the two germline ends. The CDR3 runs to 13 residues. In germline, CDR1 is SQVTM, CDR2 ANQGSEA. The DNA of the CDR3 is TGCAGCGTTTCGGGACAGAACACCGGGGAGCTGTTTTTT. Its translation: CSVSGQNTGELFF.

The V call is TRBV5-6, the J call TRBJ2-3; unclear D gene. This CDR3 has 14 amino acids. Trimming removed 5 bases from V and 4 bases from J, with 14 bases in between. Germline V gene sequence: CDR1 SGHDT, CDR2 YYEEEE. The CDR3 loop is CASSNRALSDTQYF. As DNA, the CDR3 is TGTGCCAGCAGTAATAGGGCCCTTTCAGATACGCAGTATTTT.

This clone occurred once. The chain carries TRBV6-5 and TRBJ1-2; D gene ambiguous. Germline V gene data show CDR1 as MNHEY and CDR2 as SVGAGI. V lost 6 bases and J 8 bases, leaving 13 bases between the germline ends. This CDR3 has 12 residues. CDR3 DNA: TGTGCCAGCAGCCACAAGGGCCTGGGCTACACCTTC. Protein sequence: CASSHKGLGYTF.

The sample holds a few counts of this clone. The rearrangement links TRBV6-6 to TRBJ1-5; 9 bases match TRBD1. Germline CDR1 reads MNHNY; CDR2 reads SVGAGI (reference sequence). The CDR3 totals 15 residues. J was trimmed by 5 bases and V by 3 bases; bases with no gene match: 5. The CDR3 coding sequence is TGTGCCAGCAGTTATGGGACAGGGTCATATCAGCCCCAGCATTTT. Amino acids: CASSYGTGSYQPQHF.

The V and J genes are TRBV4-3 and TRBJ1-1; D remains unclear. Trimming took off 0 bases at V and 5 bases at J, with 7 bases between the two ends. This CDR3 region has 13 residues. Germline CDR1 and CDR2: LGHNA and YSLEER. The CDR3 nucleotides read TGCGCCAGCAGCCAAGAGCAAAGGACTGAAGCTTTCTTT. Translated, it gives CASSQEQRTEAFF.

This clone came up a few times. V usage is TRBV19 and J usage is TRBJ1-5; D is unclear. The CDR3 has 13 residues. CDR1 is LNHDA and CDR2 is SQIVND in the germline V gene (reference sequence). The V end was cut by 3 bases, the J end by 11 bases, with 14 bases between. CDR3 sequence (DNA): TGTGCCAGTAGTATTCTCCAGGCCCAGTCCCAGCATTTT. Encoded protein: CASSILQAQSQHF.

The CDR3 DNA reads as TGTGCCAGCAGTCCCGGGACAGTTAATTCACCCCTCCACTTT. The encoded protein is CASSPGTVNSPLHF. The rearrangement joins TRBV6-6 to TRBJ1-6, with 7 nucleotides matching TRBD1. With 5 bases clipped from V and 6 bases from J, the junction kept 4 bases outside the gene matches. The CDR3 extends over 14 amino acids. CDR1 MNHNY and CDR2 SVGAGI come from the germline V gene (reference sequence).

The DNA of the CDR3 is TGTGCCAGCAGTTGGCTAGCGGGGGCACATACGCAGTATTTT. It encodes CASSWLAGAHTQYF. The genes are TRBV6-5 and TRBJ2-3; 10 nucleotides align to TRBD2. The CDR3 is 14 amino acids. Germline V gene lookup returns CDR1 MNHEY and CDR2 SVGAGI. V lost 4 bases to trimming and J lost 7 bases; unmatched junction nucleotides: 5.

V is TRBV19 and J is TRBJ1-1, with TRBD1 as a possible D gene (5 bases). This CDR3 comprises 13 residues. V gave up 6 bases and J gave up 5 bases, with 13 bases separating them. Germline CDR1 reads LNHDA; CDR2 reads SQIVND (reference sequence). The CDR3 nucleotides are TGTGCCAGTAGCCTAGGGCGGGGGACTGAAGCTTTCTTT. Its protein product is CASSLGRGTEAFF.

The J gene is TRBJ2-2, the V gene TRBV5-1; D is possibly TRBD2 (5 bases). CDR1 is SGHRS, CDR2 YFSETQ, per germline. The V gene lost 0 bases and the J gene lost 6 bases, with 6 bases spanning the gap. There are 13 residues in the CDR3. The CDR3 reads CASSLDGAGELFF. The CDR3 DNA is TGCGCCAGCAGCTTGGACGGGGCCGGGGAGCTGTTTTTT.

This clone has just a few counts. V and J are TRBV7-2 and TRBJ1-5, with D unresolved. The CDR3 totals 15 residues. V lost 5 bases, J lost 1 base, and 12 bases lay in between. Germline V gene lookup returns CDR1 SGHTA and CDR2 FQGNSA. CDR3 amino acids: CASSPGLGSNQPQHF. The CDR3 DNA is TGTGCCAGCAGCCCGGGTTTGGGGAGCAATCAGCCCCAGCATTTT.

This chain uses TRBV4-3 with TRBJ1-6; tentatively, D is TRBD1 (5 bases). This CDR3 spans 15 amino acids. The germline V and J ends were trimmed by 3 bases and 8 bases, with 14 bases remaining between them. The germline CDR1 and CDR2 sequences are LGHNA and YSLEER. CDR3 nucleotide sequence: TGCGCCAGCAGCCAGCTGAGGGGTGGTGATTCACCCCTCCACTTT. Translated: CASSQLRGGDSPLHF.

The V gene is TRBV13, the J gene TRBJ2-3; TRBD2 aligns across 14 bases. The CDR3 contains 20 residues. The germline CDR1 and CDR2 sequences are PRHDT and FYEKMQ (reference sequence). V shed 4 bases and J 0 bases; nucleotides not matched to a gene: 12. DNA for the CDR3: TGTGCCAGCAGCTCTAACCTTGGACTAGCGGGGGGCGCCAGCACAGATACGCAGTATTTT. Translation gives CASSSNLGLAGGASTDTQYF.

This sequence joins TRBV7-2 and TRBJ1-1, with D perhaps matching TRBD1 (6 bases). The CDR3 totals 13 residues. Germline lookup yields CDR1 SGHTA and CDR2 FQGNSA. Trimming removed 4 bases from V and 11 bases from J, with 17 bases in between. The CDR3 DNA reads as TGTGCCAGCAGCTGGGCGGCGGCAGGGGAGGCTTTCTTT. It specifies CASSWAAAGEAFF.

Only a few counts were recorded for this clone. The chain is built from TRBV5-8 and TRBJ1-3; TRBD1 might be the D (6 bases). CDR3 size: 12 residues. V was cut by 3 bases and J by 16 bases, with 17 bases left in between. The V gene's germline CDR1 is SGHTS and CDR2 YDEGEE. CDR3 DNA: TGTGCCAGCAGCTCGGACAGCGCGACATACTATTTT. Encoded protein: CASSSDSATYYF.

The CDR3 DNA follows: TGTGCCAGCAGCCTAGGAGTGGGGGCAATATACGAGCAGTACTTC. Protein sequence: CASSLGVGAIYEQYF. The V call is TRBV7-2, the J call TRBJ2-7; a possible D gene is TRBD1 (6 bases). CDR1 and CDR2 (germline): SGHTA, FQGNSA. The CDR3 has 15 residues. V was cut by 5 bases and J by 4 bases, with 18 bases left in between. The whole variable domain, filled in from reference TRBV7-2 and TRBJ2-7, reads GAGVSQSPSNKVTEKGKDVELRCDPISGHTALYWYRQSLGQGLEFLIYFQGNSAPDKSGLPSDRFSAERTGGSVSTLTIQRTQQEDSAVYLCASSLGVGAIYEQYFGPGTRLTVT.

V and J are TRBV6-4 and TRBJ1-5; D might be TRBD1 (5 bases). V dropped 5 bases and J dropped 7 bases, with 12 bases sitting between them. Germline V CDR1 and CDR2: MRHNA, SNTAGT. The CDR3 length is 13 residues. CDR3 nucleotide sequence: TGTGCCAGCAGTTCAGGGTTGGGGCAGCCCCAGCATTTT. Protein product: CASSSGLGQPQHF.

The chain carries TRBV5-6 and TRBJ2-7; tentative D call: TRBD1 (5 bases). Looked up from germline, CDR1 is SGHDT and CDR2 is YYEEEE. Trimming pared 3 bases from V and 3 bases from J, leaving 7 bases between. There are 12 residues in the CDR3. The chain's CDR3 is CASSSDSYEQYF. The DNA for the CDR3 is TGTGCCAGCAGCTCCGACAGCTACGAGCAGTACTTC. Looking up the rest from reference TRBV5-6 and TRBJ2-7 gives the full variable domain: DAGVTQSPTHLIKTRGQQVTLRCSPKSGHDTVSWYQQALGQGPQFIFQYYEEEERQRGNFPDRFSGHQFPNYSSELNVNALLLGDSALYLCASSSDSYEQYFGPGTRLTVT.

The V gene is TRBV7-9, the J gene TRBJ2-5; no clear D gene. Looked up from germline, CDR1 is SEHNR and CDR2 is FQNEAQ (reference sequence). V was cut by 5 bases and J by 4 bases, with 14 bases left in between. The CDR3 loop spans 14 amino acids. The CDR3 reads CASSHTSSSETQYF. The CDR3 DNA reads TGTGCCAGCAGCCATACAAGTAGTTCAGAGACCCAGTACTTC. Supplemented by reference TRBV7-9 and TRBJ2-5, the full variable domain reads DTGVSQNPRHKITKRGQNVTFRCDPISEHNRLYWYRQTLGQGPEFLTYFQNEAQLEKSRLLSDRFSAERPKGSFSTLEIQRTEQGDSAMYLCASSHTSSSETQYFGPGTRLLVL.

V is TRBV27 and J is TRBJ1-2; D is possibly TRBD1 (6 bases). V was pared by 5 bases and J by 7 bases, with 11 bases between. Germline V CDR1 and CDR2: MNHEY, SMNVEV (reference sequence). The CDR3 totals 12 residues. Here the CDR3 reads CASSIRGSGYTF. Written as DNA, the CDR3 is TGTGCCAGCAGTATCAGGGGTTCTGGCTACACCTTC.

The genes are TRBV7-6 and TRBJ1-1, with D unresolved. The CDR3 runs 15 residues. The V gene lost 1 base and the J gene lost 2 bases, with 11 bases spanning the gap. From germline, CDR1 is SGHVS and CDR2 FNYEAQ. The CDR3 protein is CASSLVFGKNTEAFF. CDR3 in DNA: TGTGCCAGCAGCTTAGTTTTCGGAAAAAACACTGAAGCTTTCTTT.

The chain recombines TRBV18 with TRBJ1-6; 9 positions agree with TRBD1. This CDR3 has 15 amino acids. In germline, CDR1 is KGHSH, CDR2 LQKENI. J lost 8 bases, V lost 6 bases, and 8 bases had no gene match. CDR3 protein: CASSLSTGGDSPLHF. The CDR3 bases are TGTGCCAGCTCCCTCTCGACAGGGGGTGATTCACCCCTCCACTTT.

CDR3 DNA sequence: TGTGCCAGCAGCTTAGCGCAGGGGCCTCCAGAGGATGAGCAGTTCTTC. This sequence encodes CASSLAQGPPEDEQFF. The V and J genes are TRBV7-9 and TRBJ2-1; tentatively, D is TRBD1 (6 bases). This CDR3 region has 16 residues. V gave up 0 bases and J gave up 8 bases, with 17 bases separating them. CDR1 and CDR2 (germline): SEHNR, FQNEAQ (reference sequence).

V usage is TRBV6-5 and J usage is TRBJ1-6, with D possibly being TRBD1 (6 bases). The CDR3 sequence is 15 residues long. Germline V gives CDR1 MNHEY, CDR2 SVGAGI. Trimming pared 5 bases from V and 11 bases from J, leaving 19 bases between. The CDR3 bases are TGTGCCAGCAGTATGGGGGGGGCCCTAGCGGCACCCCTCCACTTT. It encodes CASSMGGALAAPLHF.

The chain employs TRBV9 and TRBJ2-7, with 11 bases lining up with TRBD1. Germline V CDR1 and CDR2: SGDLS, YYNGEE. The CDR3 has 16 residues. With V trimmed by 4 bases and J by 2 bases, 8 bases remained unmatched. The CDR3 DNA reads TGTGCCAGCAGCCCCCGGACAGGGGGCTCCCCCTACGAGCAGTACTTC. Its protein product is CASSPRTGGSPYEQYF.

The chain employs TRBV7-6 and TRBJ1-6, with D maybe TRBD1 (5 bases). Germline loops: CDR1 SGHVS, CDR2 FNYEAQ. The CDR3 runs to 15 residues. V was clipped by 4 bases and J by 10 bases, with 17 bases between them. The CDR3 nucleotides are TGTGCCAGCAGCTCAATTGCAGGGCTTGACTCACCCCTCCACTTT. It specifies CASSSIAGLDSPLHF.